What follows are 17 T cell receptor beta chains derived from one specimen sequenced in a study of beta chain features in type 1 diabetes. The isolated RNA, all of it, was reverse transcribed, so expressed TCRB transcripts were what got sequenced. The method was immunoSEQ multiplex PCR; TCRdb's version includes in-frame clones alone and lacks a portion of them. The repertoire holds 330,000 or so clones, with around a fifth as singletons. Sequenced sample: naive CD4+ T cells from blood. The receptors come from a woman younger than 30 in good health.

The chain joins TRBV7-2 to TRBJ1-2, with TRBD1 as a possible D gene (5 bases). Germline CDR1 and CDR2: SGHTA and FQGNSA. This CDR3 has 13 residues. V was cut by 1 base and J by 6 bases, with 9 bases left in between. CDR3 nucleotides: TGTGCCAGCAGCTTAGGACAGAGAAATGGCTACACCTTC. Translated: CASSLGQRNGYTF. Using reference TRBV7-2 and TRBJ1-2 for the parts outside the CDR3, the full variable domain is GAGVSQSPSNKVTEKGKDVELRCDPISGHTALYWYRQSLGQGLEFLIYFQGNSAPDKSGLPSDRFSAERTGGSVSTLTIQRTQQEDSAVYLCASSLGQRNGYTFGSGTRLTVV.

As for this clone: Other DNA variants within this sample encode the same CDR3. The chain employs TRBV18 and TRBJ1-2; 7 positions agree with TRBD1. Looked up from germline, CDR1 is KGHSH and CDR2 is LQKENI. This CDR3 is built from 13 residues. V gave up 3 bases and J gave up 4 bases; unmatched junction bases: 2. CDR3 protein: CASSPRDSYGYTF. In DNA form, the CDR3 reads TGTGCCAGCTCACCTCGGGACAGCTATGGCTACACCTTC.

The chain has TRBV11-3 and TRBJ2-1; the D gene is possibly TRBD2 (6 bases). Trimming stripped 5 bases from V and 8 bases from J, with 16 bases between. There are 14 residues in the CDR3. The germline V gene has CDR1 SGHNT and CDR2 YENEEA. The CDR3 DNA reads TGTGCCAGCAGCAGGAGGGCCTTCGCGGATGAGCAGTTCTTC. It encodes CASSRRAFADEQFF.

This clone was picked up a small number of times. The rearrangement links TRBV9 to TRBJ2-3, with D possibly TRBD2 on 7 matching bases. CDR3 length equals 13 residues. Germline CDR1 reads SGDLS; CDR2 reads YYNGEE. V shed 8 bases and J shed 3 bases, with 13 bases lying between them. The CDR3 nucleotides are TGTGCCAGGAAGAGGGGGGGGACAGATACGCAGTATTTT. Translated, it gives CARKRGGTDTQYF.

The chain uses TRBV18 and TRBJ1-2, with D tentatively TRBD1 (5 bases). Germline CDR1 reads KGHSH; CDR2 reads LQKENI. The CDR3 is 14 residues long. V was trimmed by 2 bases and J by 4 bases, leaving 11 bases between them. The DNA for the CDR3 is TGTGCCAGCTCACCAGGCGGTGACAGCTATGGCTACACCTTC. It translates to CASSPGGDSYGYTF.

The gene calls are TRBV5-1 and TRBJ1-2; D not resolved. Germline V gives CDR1 SGHRS, CDR2 YFSETQ. This CDR3 contains 13 residues. V lost 2 bases and J 1 base, leaving 6 bases between the germline ends. The CDR3 DNA reads as TGCGCCAGCAGCTTCAAACTTAACTATGGCTACACCTTC. Translation gives CASSFKLNYGYTF.

The rearrangement joins TRBV25-1 to TRBJ2-6; 9 bases fit TRBD1. The junction had 6 bases not matched to a gene; V was cut back by 3 bases and J by 0 bases. This CDR3 has 18 residues. The V gene's germline CDR1 is MGHDK and CDR2 SYGVNS. In nucleotides, the CDR3 is TGTGCCAGCAGTGACTCGGGACAGGGTTTCTCTGGGGCCAACGTCCTGACTTTC. It encodes CASSDSGQGFSGANVLTF.

As to this clone: Its ends do not fully match the called genes, so a read error is possible. The identical CDR3 is also encoded by other nucleotide sequences in the sample. The chain carries TRBV7-9 and TRBJ2-3; 9 bases line up with TRBD2. The CDR3 consists of 14 residues. Germline lookup yields CDR1 SEHNR and CDR2 FQNEAQ (reference sequence). This CDR3 is CASSLAGVVDTQYF. The CDR3 DNA is TGTGCCAGCAGTTTAGCGGGAGTGGTAGATACGCAGTATTTT. Full variable domain (remainder filled in from reference TRBV7-9 and TRBJ2-3): DTGVSQNPRHKITKRGQNVTFRCDPISEHNRLYWYRQTLGQGPEFLTYFQNEAQLEKSRLLSDRFSAERPKGSFSTLEIQRTEQGDSAMYLCASSLAGVVDTQYFGPGTRLTVL.

Details on this clone: The junction departs from the called germline gene at one end, perhaps through a read error. The same CDR3 is also encoded by other DNA sequences in this sample. The rearrangement joins TRBV18 to TRBJ1-2; weak D call: TRBD1 (5 bases). Per germline, CDR1 KGHSH and CDR2 LQKENI. This CDR3 has 13 residues. The CDR3 DNA reads as TGTGCCAGCTCACCAGGCAGGGACTACGGCTACACCTTC. It is translated as CASSPGRDYGYTF. Full variable domain (remainder filled in from reference TRBV18 and TRBJ1-2): NAGVMQNPRHLVRRRGQEARLRCSPMKGHSHVYWYRQLPEEGLKFMVYLQKENIIDESGMPKERFSAEFPKEGPSILRIQQVVRGDSAAYFCASSPGRDYGYTFGSGTRLTVV.

There are a few counts of this clone. This chain joins TRBV7-9 and TRBJ2-1; 14 bases agree with TRBD2. The trim removed 0 bases at V and 8 bases at J, leaving 3 bases unmatched. Germline V gene sequence: CDR1 SEHNR, CDR2 FQNEAQ (reference sequence). The CDR3 has 16 amino acids. Written as DNA, the CDR3 is TGTGCCAGCAGCTTAGCGGGGACTAGCGGGAGACATGAGCAGTTCTTC. Protein sequence: CASSLAGTSGRHEQFF.

This clone was found a few times. This rearrangement joins TRBV4-1 to TRBJ2-3; weak D call: TRBD2 (5 bases). There are 15 residues in the CDR3. Germline V lookup: CDR1 MGHRA, CDR2 YSYEKL. V lost 1 base and J 3 bases, leaving 11 bases between the germline ends. Here the CDR3 reads CASSQGNLATDTQYF. Here the CDR3 DNA reads TGCGCCAGCAGCCAAGGGAACCTAGCAACAGATACGCAGTATTTT.

Only a few counts were recorded for this clone. CDR3 DNA sequence: TGTGCCAGCAGCGATCGGGAGCGGGAGGGCCTGAGTTTAAGGACAGATACGCAGTATTTT. This codes for CASSDREREGLSLRTDTQYF. The rearrangement uses TRBV9 and TRBJ2-3, with 10 bases identical to TRBD2. The CDR3 is 20 amino acids. V trimming: 3 bases; J trimming: 3 bases; junction bases outside the gene matches: 19. Germline-derived CDR1 and CDR2 are SGDLS and YYNGEE.

V usage is TRBV10-3 and J usage is TRBJ2-5, with D possibly matching TRBD1 (6 bases). Germline CDR1 and CDR2: ENHRY and SYGVKD. This CDR3 contains 11 residues. With 3 bases removed from V and 10 bases from J, the gap between germline ends came to 9 bases. The CDR3 here is CAISEQGGQYF. The CDR3 DNA is TGTGCCATCAGTGAACAGGGTGGCCAGTACTTC.

J is TRBJ1-2 and V is TRBV7-9, with D possibly TRBD1 on 6 matching bases. V was trimmed by 4 bases and J by 8 bases, leaving 14 bases between them. The CDR3 covers 13 residues. CDR1 SEHNR and CDR2 FQNEAQ come from the germline V gene (reference sequence). The CDR3 protein is CASSWDTVEGYTF. The CDR3 DNA follows: TGTGCCAGCAGCTGGGACACGGTGGAAGGCTACACCTTC.

The V call is TRBV30, the J call TRBJ1-4; possible D gene TRBD1, 5 bases. The CDR3 has 14 residues. Per the germline V gene, CDR1 is GTSNPN and CDR2 is SVGIG (reference sequence). V was clipped by 2 bases and J by 8 bases, with 15 bases between them. In DNA, the CDR3 is TGTGCCTGGAGTCCGCCTACGGGGGAAGAAAAACTGTTTTTT. Its translation is CAWSPPTGEEKLFF. Looking up the rest from reference TRBV30 and TRBJ1-4 gives the full variable domain: SQTIHQWPATLVQPVGSPLSLECTVEGTSNPNLYWYRQAAGRGLQLLFYSVGIGQISSEVPQNLSASRPQDRQFILSSKKLLLSDSGFYLCAWSPPTGEEKLFFGSGTQLSVL.

This clone was counted only a few times. V gene TRBV30 combines with J gene TRBJ2-7; 9 positions match TRBD1. The V segment lost 4 bases and the J segment 6 bases; nucleotides outside the gene matches: 7. The germline CDR1 and CDR2 sequences are GTSNPN and SVGIG (reference sequence). The CDR3 is 13 residues long. Written as DNA, the CDR3 is TGTGCCTGGAATATGGGACAGGGTGGCGAGCAGTACTTC. This sequence encodes CAWNMGQGGEQYF. Combining the CDR3 with reference TRBV30 and TRBJ2-7 gives the whole variable domain SQTIHQWPATLVQPVGSPLSLECTVEGTSNPNLYWYRQAAGRGLQLLFYSVGIGQISSEVPQNLSASRPQDRQFILSSKKLLLSDSGFYLCAWNMGQGGEQYFGPGTRLTVT.

The V and J genes are TRBV13 and TRBJ2-3; 7 bases align to TRBD1. Germline CDR1 is PRHDT and CDR2 is FYEKMQ (reference sequence). The V and J ends lost 2 bases and 3 bases, in that order; junction bases with no gene match: 5. There are 15 residues in the CDR3. The CDR3 sequence is CASSLRQGQTDTQYF. DNA for the CDR3: TGTGCCAGCAGCTTAAGACAGGGACAAACAGATACGCAGTATTTT.